Presented here are 20 T cell receptor beta chains from one specimen sequenced in a study of OX40 agonist ivuxolimab in advanced cancers. Sequenced by immunoSEQ multiplex PCR; TCRdb stores in-frame clones only, minus some. The table lists 50,000 to 65,000 clones, around nine tenths of them singletons, with about 0.66% in the top ten. This sample comprised CD4+ or CD8+ T cells sorted from blood, obtained in a trial of the OX40 agonist ivuxolimab. All receptors derive from an adult with an advanced solid tumor such as melanoma, head and neck, liver or kidney cancer.

The chain links TRBV11-2 to TRBJ2-7; D not resolved. The V end was cut by 5 bases, the J end by 0 bases, with 5 bases between. The CDR3 sequence is 12 residues long. Germline assignment: CDR1 SGHAT and CDR2 FQNNGV. The CDR3 DNA follows: TGTGCCAGCAGCGAGACCTCCTACGAGCAGTACTTC. Protein sequence: CASSETSYEQYF.

V is TRBV4-1 and J is TRBJ2-4, with D possibly matching TRBD1 (6 bases). The CDR3 is 13 residues long. Deletions cut 2 bases from V and 9 bases from J, with 11 bases between. CDR1 MGHRA and CDR2 YSYEKL come from the germline V gene. CDR3 nucleotides: TGCGCCAGCAGCCAAACTAGAGGGGGCATTCAGTACTTC. Its translation: CASSQTRGGIQYF.

The CDR3 DNA follows: TGTGCCAGCAGCCAAGCGGGTAATCAAGAGACCCAGTACTTC. Its translation: CASSQAGNQETQYF. The chain carries TRBV7-9 and TRBJ2-5; possible D gene TRBD2, 6 bases. Deletions cut 5 bases from V and 2 bases from J, with 12 bases between. Germline assignment: CDR1 SEHNR and CDR2 FQNEAQ (reference sequence). This CDR3 spans 14 amino acids.

This clone was counted a few times. This sequence joins TRBV6-1 and TRBJ2-7; no reliable D call. CDR3 size: 14 residues. Between the trimmed V and J ends, which lost 6 bases and 5 bases, there was a span of 17 bases. CDR1 and CDR2 from the germline V gene are MNHNS and SASEGT. The DNA for the CDR3 is TGTGCCAGCAGCAAAGATTTACCGGCCCACGAGCAGTACTTC. Translation: CASSKDLPAHEQYF.

The chain has TRBV9 and TRBJ2-3, with D maybe TRBD2 (6 bases). Trimming stripped 0 bases from V and 5 bases from J, with 13 bases between. Germline V gene lookup returns CDR1 SGDLS and CDR2 YYNGEE. The CDR3 sequence is 15 residues long. CDR3 in amino acids: CASSVAPSVIDTQYF. For the CDR3, the DNA is TGTGCCAGCAGCGTAGCCCCTAGCGTGATAGATACGCAGTATTTT.

This clone has a handful of counts. V gene TRBV19 combines with J gene TRBJ1-2; the D gene is possibly TRBD1 (5 bases). The CDR3 is made up of 13 amino acids. V lost 7 bases to trimming and J lost 7 bases, with 16 bases between them. CDR1 LNHDA and CDR2 SQIVND come from the germline V gene (reference sequence). CDR3 DNA: TGTGCCAGTATTCAATCCGGGGGGAGTGGCTACACCTTC. It encodes CASIQSGGSGYTF.

This clone was detected only once. V usage is TRBV13 and J usage is TRBJ1-3; D is undetermined. Per germline, CDR1 PRHDT and CDR2 FYEKMQ (reference sequence). CDR3 length: 17 residues. V was pared by 3 bases and J by 0 bases, with 15 bases between. In nucleotides, the CDR3 is TGTGCCAGCAGCTTGGAGTCGTTGTTGAGCTCTGGAAACACCATATATTTT. Residues: CASSLESLLSSGNTIYF.

The chain employs TRBV28 and TRBJ2-2; D is perhaps TRBD2 (6 bases). The CDR3 is 14 residues long. Germline values: CDR1 MDHEN, CDR2 SYDVKM. Trimming left V 5 bases short and J 1 base short, with 8 bases between. The CDR3 nucleotides read TGTGCCAGCAGTGTGGGAGGGAACACCGGGGAGCTGTTTTTT. Protein product: CASSVGGNTGELFF.

The rearrangement uses TRBV10-3 and TRBJ1-5; 7 bases line up with TRBD1. V dropped 0 bases and J dropped 4; count of bases not matched to a gene: 3. Germline V gene lookup returns CDR1 ENHRY and CDR2 SYGVKD. This CDR3 comprises 15 residues. This CDR3 reads CAISESAGGNQPQHF. Here the CDR3 DNA reads TGTGCCATCAGTGAGTCGGCAGGGGGTAATCAGCCCCAGCATTTT.

This rearrangement joins TRBV15 to TRBJ1-1, with D uncertain. Trimming stripped 4 bases from V and 6 bases from J, with 12 bases between. The CDR3 covers 13 residues. Germline V gives CDR1 LNHNV, CDR2 YYDKDF (reference sequence). CDR3 sequence: CATSTPLGAEAFF. The DNA of the CDR3 is TGTGCCACCAGCACTCCATTAGGAGCTGAAGCTTTCTTT.

This chain uses TRBV10-3 with TRBJ2-7, with TRBD1 identical over 7 bases. Germline trimming cut 3 bases from V and 2 bases from J; bases unmatched to any gene: 7. The length of the CDR3 is 15 residues. The germline CDR1 and CDR2 sequences are ENHRY and SYGVKD. In nucleotides, the CDR3 is TGTGCCATCAGTGACGGGACAGCGTACACCTACGAGCAGTACTTC. The encoded protein is CAISDGTAYTYEQYF.

The chain couples TRBV4-1 to TRBJ2-2, with D unclear. Deletions cut 1 base from V and 6 bases from J, with 9 bases between. Per the germline V gene, CDR1 is MGHRA and CDR2 is YSYEKL. The CDR3 contains 14 residues. The CDR3 DNA reads TGCGCCAGCAGCCAAGGGGTAGTTCCCGGGGAGCTGTTTTTT. It encodes CASSQGVVPGELFF.

V usage is TRBV29-1 and J usage is TRBJ2-3; D not certain. Germline loops: CDR1 SQVTM, CDR2 ANQGSEA. The CDR3 length is 12 residues. The ends were cut back, 4 bases at V and 1 base at J, with 6 bases in the middle. The CDR3: CSVGEGTDTQYF. The CDR3 nucleotides read TGCAGCGTTGGGGAAGGCACAGATACGCAGTATTTT.

The chain has TRBV18 and TRBJ2-5; the D gene is possibly TRBD1 (6 bases). The V gene's germline CDR1 is KGHSH and CDR2 LQKENI. V gave up 5 bases and J gave up 5 bases, with 15 bases separating them. The CDR3 covers 14 residues. Here the CDR3 reads CASSNPTGWETQYF. The CDR3 DNA reads TGTGCCAGCTCAAACCCGACAGGTTGGGAGACCCAGTACTTC. The full variable domain, rest sourced from reference TRBV18 and TRBJ2-5, is NAGVMQNPRHLVRRRGQEARLRCSPMKGHSHVYWYRQLPEEGLKFMVYLQKENIIDESGMPKERFSAEFPKEGPSILRIQQVVRGDSAAYFCASSNPTGWETQYFGPGTRLLVL.

The V gene is TRBV11-3, the J gene TRBJ2-7; the D gene is possibly TRBD1 (6 bases). The CDR3 consists of 12 residues. CDR1 is SGHNT and CDR2 is YENEEA in the germline V gene. Trimming removed 5 bases at V and 9 bases at J, with 14 bases between. CDR3 loop: CASSTDRIVQYF. In DNA, the CDR3 is TGTGCCAGCAGCACAGACAGGATTGTGCAGTACTTC.

The J gene is TRBJ2-4, the V gene TRBV5-1, with D possibly TRBD1 on 5 matching bases. V lost 10 bases and J lost 1, with 18 bases in between. This CDR3 region has 15 residues. Germline assignment: CDR1 SGHRS and CDR2 YFSETQ. In DNA, the CDR3 is TGCGCCGGACCGGCAGGGCGAAGGGCCAAAAACATTCAGTACTTC. Amino acids: CAGPAGRRAKNIQYF.

The rearrangement joins TRBV15 to TRBJ2-7; 8 bases fit TRBD1. V was pared by 0 bases and J by 7 bases, with 8 bases of the junction left unmatched. Per germline, CDR1 LNHNV and CDR2 YYDKDF (reference sequence). This CDR3 has 15 residues. In DNA, the CDR3 is TGTGCCACCAGCAGAGATCTTGACAGGGGTCGGGAGCAGTACTTC. Its protein product is CATSRDLDRGREQYF.

V gene TRBV5-4 combines with J gene TRBJ2-5; 9 nucleotides match TRBD1. Germline CDR1 is SGHNT and CDR2 is YYREEE (reference sequence). This CDR3 contains 14 residues. J was trimmed by 5 bases and V by 3 bases; bases with no gene match: 5. The CDR3 spells CASSSPGQGETQYF. Written as DNA, the CDR3 is TGTGCCAGCAGCTCCCCAGGACAGGGGGAGACCCAGTACTTC.

This chain connects TRBV28 to TRBJ2-5; 8 bases fit TRBD2. CDR1 is MDHEN, CDR2 SYDVKM, per germline. The CDR3 length is 14 residues. Trimming at V came to 6 bases and at J to 5 bases, leaving 8 bases not matched to a gene. The chain's CDR3 is CASSASGGTETQYF. CDR3 in DNA: TGTGCCAGCAGCGCATCGGGGGGGACGGAGACCCAGTACTTC. The variable domain in full, completed from reference TRBV28 and TRBJ2-5, reads DVKVTQSSRYLVKRTGEKVFLECVQDMDHENMFWYRQDPGLGLRLIYFSYDVKMKEKGDIPEGYSVSREKKERFSLILESASTNQTSMYLCASSASGGTETQYFGPGTRLLVL.

This clone was observed a single time. This chain links TRBV2 with TRBJ2-7; no clear D gene. The CDR3 loop spans 14 amino acids. Trimming removed 5 bases at V and 6 bases at J, with 17 bases between. CDR1 is SNHLY, CDR2 FYNNEI, per germline. The CDR3 region is CASSPLGGRVEQYF. For the CDR3, the DNA is TGTGCCAGCAGTCCCCTGGGCGGTAGGGTCGAGCAGTACTTC. The complete variable domain, with remaining parts taken from reference TRBV2 and TRBJ2-7, reads EPEVTQTPSHQVTQMGQEVILRCVPISNHLYFYWYRQILGQKVEFLVSFYNNEISEKSEIFDDQFSVERPDGSNFTLKIRSTKLEDSAMYFCASSPLGGRVEQYFGPGTRLTVT.